The present T cell receptor beta chain was sequenced within a study of control samples from healthy donors and cancer patients. V was shortened by 7 bases and J by 3 bases, with 15 bases between the two germline ends. This CDR3 has 14 amino acids. Germline V lookup: CDR1 MNHEY, CDR2 SVGAGI. Produced via immunoSEQ multiplex PCR; TCRdb's table is partial and in-frame only. The table has approximately 170,000 clones, around 93% seen once; the top ten hold 4.1%. The V gene is TRBV6-5, the J gene TRBJ1-2; D is ambiguous. The sequenced sample was blood. The sequence derives from a woman in her sixties or seventies in good health. The CDR3 sequence: CASNAGTTDYGYTF. The CDR3 DNA reads as TGTGCCAGCAACGCAGGTACGACCGACTATGGCTACACCTTC.